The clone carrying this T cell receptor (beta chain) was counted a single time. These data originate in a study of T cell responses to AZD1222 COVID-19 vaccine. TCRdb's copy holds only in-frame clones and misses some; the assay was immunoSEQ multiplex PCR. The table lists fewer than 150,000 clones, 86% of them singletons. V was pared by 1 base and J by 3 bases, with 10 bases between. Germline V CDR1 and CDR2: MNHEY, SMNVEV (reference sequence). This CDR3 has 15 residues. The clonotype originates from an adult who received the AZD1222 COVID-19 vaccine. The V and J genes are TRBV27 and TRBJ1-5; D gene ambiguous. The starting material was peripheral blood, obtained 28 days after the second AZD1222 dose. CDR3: CASSLLSTNNQPQHF. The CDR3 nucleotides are TGTGCCAGCAGTTTATTAAGCACCAACAATCAGCCCCAGCATTTT.